Below are 23 T cell receptor beta chains sequenced from a single sample in a study of T-cell memory formation after mild COVID-19. Using its own MiXCR run on the 5' RACE reads, TCRdb lists one record per CDR3 protein. This sample has roughly 140,000 distinct CDR3 sequences, with 14% found just once. The sequencing input was PBMCs or a T cell subset sorted from them (not recorded which). The receptors shown here come from an adult woman who had mild COVID-19 (a few samples of this study predate the infection). Cell type and time point are not known.

There are a few counts of this clonotype. The chain employs TRBV7-2 and TRBJ2-2, with TRBD2 matching 10 bases. The CDR3 runs to 17 residues. V trimming: 5 bases; J trimming: 7 bases; junction bases outside the gene matches: 13. Germline CDR1 reads SGHTA; CDR2 reads FQGNSA. Here the CDR3 reads CASSTHLAGVLSGELFF. The CDR3 DNA reads as TGTGCCAGCAGCACCCATCTAGCGGGAGTGTTAAGCGGGGAGCTGTTTTTT.

This clonotype was picked up one time. V usage is TRBV7-9 and J usage is TRBJ1-2, with D maybe TRBD1 (6 bases). The V end lost 4 bases, the J end lost 1 base, and 13 bases lay between the germline ends. The CDR3 has 15 amino acids. Germline V lookup: CDR1 SEHNR, CDR2 FQNEAQ (reference sequence). CDR3 DNA sequence: TGTGCCAGCAGCTCTCTCAGGGGCAGTAACTATGGCTACACCTTC. This translates into CASSSLRGSNYGYTF.

The V and J genes are TRBV27 and TRBJ2-1; a weak D match, TRBD2 (6 bases). The germline V gene encodes CDR1 MNHEY and CDR2 SMNVEV (reference sequence). The V end was cut by 6 bases, the J end by 8 bases, with 23 bases between. This CDR3 spans 16 amino acids. The CDR3 DNA reads as TGTGCCAGCAGCCCTTCCCCGGGACTCCCGCGACATGAGCAGTTCTTC. Protein: CASSPSPGLPRHEQFF.

The chain employs TRBV20-1 and TRBJ2-7, with TRBD1 identical over 9 bases. The junction had 5 bases not matched to a gene; V was cut back by 6 bases and J by 2 bases. CDR1 and CDR2 from the germline V gene are DFQATT and SNEGSKA (reference sequence). There are 13 residues in the CDR3. The CDR3 DNA is TGCAGTGCCACCGGGACAGGGACCTACGAGCAGTACTTC. Its translation is CSATGTGTYEQYF.

This clonotype was detected a few times. The V and J genes are TRBV4-1 and TRBJ2-7; 13 bases are a match to TRBD2. The CDR3 is made up of 17 amino acids. Germline CDR1 and CDR2: MGHRA and YSYEKL. The J segment lost 5 bases and the V segment lost 4 bases, leaving 11 bases of the junction unmatched. The CDR3 spells CASSRSDGLAGEDEQYF. The DNA of the CDR3 is TGCGCCAGCAGCCGATCCGACGGACTAGCGGGGGAGGACGAGCAGTACTTC.

The chain has TRBV4-3 and TRBJ2-7; 10 nucleotides align to TRBD2. V was pared by 2 bases and J by 4 bases, with 5 bases of the junction left unmatched. This CDR3 has 15 amino acids. CDR1 LGHNA and CDR2 YSLEER come from the germline V gene. The CDR3 reads CASSQTSGKRYEQYF. The CDR3, as DNA: TGCGCCAGCAGCCAAACTAGCGGGAAGCGGTACGAGCAGTACTTC.

This clonotype was detected a few times. This sequence joins TRBV7-6 and TRBJ1-3, with D possibly matching TRBD1 (5 bases). Per the germline V gene, CDR1 is SGHVS and CDR2 is FNYEAQ. The CDR3 runs to 17 residues. V was cut by 3 bases and J by 4 bases, with 19 bases left in between. CDR3: CASSFAARWGVGNTIYF. The CDR3 nucleotides are TGTGCCAGCAGCTTCGCGGCCCGGTGGGGGGTAGGAAACACCATATATTTT.

The chain couples TRBV12-3 or TRBV12-4 to TRBJ1-1; D is uncertain. This CDR3 spans 12 amino acids. Trimming took off 7 bases at V and 1 base at J, with 7 bases between the two ends. CDR3 in amino acids: CASTLGNTEAFF. DNA of the CDR3: TGTGCCAGCACCCTCGGGAACACTGAAGCTTTCTTT.

There are many counts of this clonotype. CDR3 sequence: CASSGDRGLLNTEAFF. CDR3 in DNA: TGTGCCAGCAGTGGGGACAGGGGGCTGTTGAACACTGAAGCTTTCTTT. The chain links TRBV2 to TRBJ1-1; 12 bases map to TRBD1. Trimming at V came to 4 bases and at J to 0 bases, leaving 3 bases not matched to a gene. The germline V gene has CDR1 SNHLY and CDR2 FYNNEI. The CDR3 runs 16 residues.

This clonotype was observed a few times. The rearrangement uses TRBV7-2 and TRBJ2-1; 9 nucleotides agree with TRBD2. Germline assignment: CDR1 SGHTA and CDR2 FQGNSA. V lost 1 base and J lost 7; bases outside the gene matches: 8. The CDR3 extends over 16 amino acids. The CDR3 DNA reads TGTGCCAGCAGCTTAGTCTACGTAGCGGGAGTAAATGAGCAGTTCTTC. It yields the protein CASSLVYVAGVNEQFF.

This chain joins TRBV21-1 and TRBJ1-1. TRBV21-1 is tagged as a pseudogene. The CDR3 consists of 15 residues. The CDR3 nucleotides are TGTGCCAGCAGCAAAGGGCCAGGCATGAACACTGAAGCTTTCTTT. It encodes CASSKGPGMNTEAFF.

A few counts support this clonotype. This CDR3 reads CATSDFGQATLQETQYF. CDR3 nucleotide sequence: TGTGCCACCAGTGATTTCGGACAGGCGACTCTTCAAGAGACCCAGTACTTC. The chain employs TRBV24-1 and TRBJ2-5; 7 nucleotides match TRBD1. V was clipped by 1 base and J by 2 bases; unmatched bases: 9. Germline loops: CDR1 KGHDR, CDR2 SFDVKD. The CDR3 is made up of 17 amino acids.

The chain links TRBV13 to TRBJ2-3; a weak D match, TRBD2 (5 bases). CDR1 PRHDT and CDR2 FYEKMQ come from the germline V gene (reference sequence). The CDR3 totals 16 residues. Trimming removed 4 bases at V and 0 bases at J, with 14 bases between. The CDR3 DNA sequence: TGTGCCAGCAGCTCCGACTACGCCATTAGCACAGATACGCAGTATTTT. Translated, it gives CASSSDYAISTDTQYF. Drawing the rest from reference TRBV13 and TRBJ2-3, the complete variable domain is AAGVIQSPRHLIKEKRETATLKCYPIPRHDTVYWYQQGPGQDPQFLISFYEKMQSDKGSIPDRFSAQQFSDYHSELNMSSLELGDSALYFCASSSDYAISTDTQYFGPGTRLTVL.

The chain recombines TRBV5-1 with TRBJ2-5, with D perhaps TRBD2 (6 bases). Trimming took 0 bases from V and 2 from J, leaving 14 bases between them. This CDR3 is 16 amino acids long. Germline CDR1 reads SGHRS; CDR2 reads YFSETQ. CDR3 nucleotides: TGCGCCAGCAGCTTGGAGATCGGGGGTCCTCAAGAGACCCAGTACTTC. Its protein product is CASSLEIGGPQETQYF.

V and J are TRBV27 and TRBJ2-1; the match to TRBD2 covers 9 bases. The CDR3 runs to 16 residues. V dropped 3 bases and J dropped 8; count of bases not matched to a gene: 11. Germline V CDR1 and CDR2: MNHEY, SMNVEV (reference sequence). Written as DNA, the CDR3 is TGTGCCAGCAGTTTCGTAATAGCGGGGGACGGGGATGAGCAGTTCTTC. This translates into CASSFVIAGDGDEQFF.

This clonotype appeared a few times. This chain links TRBV4-3 with TRBJ2-1; 10 bases match TRBD2. J gave up 8 bases and V 0 bases, and 10 bases lay outside the gene matches. The CDR3 runs to 17 residues. Germline V gene data show CDR1 as LGHNA and CDR2 as YSLEER. The CDR3 DNA follows: TGCGCCAGCAGCCAAGAAGATTCACTAGCGGGACCGCATGAGCAGTTCTTC. Translation gives CASSQEDSLAGPHEQFF.

The CDR3 spells CATSSDEGANYGYTF. The CDR3 DNA is TGTGCCACCAGCAGCGACGAGGGGGCGAACTATGGCTACACCTTC. The chain is built from TRBV15 and TRBJ1-2; 7 positions match TRBD1. The CDR3 runs to 15 residues. CDR1 is LNHNV and CDR2 is YYDKDF in the germline V gene (reference sequence). V gave up 3 bases and J gave up 2 bases; unmatched junction bases: 6.

The gene calls are TRBV12-3 or TRBV12-4 and TRBJ2-7, with 8 nucleotides matching TRBD1. Trimming removed 5 bases from V and 4 bases from J; junction bases left unmatched: 7. The CDR3 length is 14 residues. CDR3 bases: TGTGCCAGCAGTCGGACAGGGACGGTGTACGAGCAGTACTTC. Translation gives CASSRTGTVYEQYF.

This clonotype was seen a few times. The chain is built from TRBV7-6 and TRBJ2-1; tentatively, D is TRBD1 or TRBD2 (5 bases each). Trimming removed 5 bases at V and 7 bases at J, with 18 bases between. The CDR3 sequence is 15 residues long. The germline CDR1 and CDR2 sequences are SGHVS and FNYEAQ. The CDR3 sequence is CASSPGGQGRNEQFF. As DNA, the CDR3 is TGTGCCAGCAGCCCAGGAGGCCAGGGTCGGAATGAGCAGTTCTTC.

The rearrangement joins TRBV7-9 to TRBJ1-1; D is unclear. The CDR3 spans 13 residues. V lost 6 bases and J 1 base, leaving 9 bases between the germline ends. Per the germline V gene, CDR1 is SEHNR and CDR2 is FQNEAQ (reference sequence). The CDR3 coding sequence is TGTGCCAGCAGATTATCGGGGAACACTGAAGCTTTCTTT. This codes for CASRLSGNTEAFF.

This clonotype was detected only a few times. V is TRBV6-5 and J is TRBJ1-1; 11 bases are a match to TRBD1. Germline V gives CDR1 MNHEY, CDR2 SVGAGI. V trimming: 5 bases; J trimming: 7 bases; junction bases outside the gene matches: 12. The length of the CDR3 is 16 residues. Written as DNA, the CDR3 is TGTGCCAGCAGTGAGGACAGGGGGCCTGAGATCGGTGAAGCTTTCTTT. Translated: CASSEDRGPEIGEAFF.

This clonotype was detected only a few times. The rearrangement uses TRBV14 and TRBJ2-1; 11 bases align to TRBD2. V gave up 0 bases and J gave up 8 bases; unmatched junction bases: 15. Per germline, CDR1 SGHDN and CDR2 FVKESK. The CDR3 runs 19 residues. The CDR3 nucleotides are TGTGCCAGCAGCCAAGAAGGGACAGGGTTAGCGGGAGGGCTCCATGAGCAGTTCTTC. Its protein is CASSQEGTGLAGGLHEQFF.

This clonotype was picked up many times. The chain joins TRBV11-2 to TRBJ1-4, with D unresolved. The CDR3 runs to 14 residues. CDR1 is SGHAT and CDR2 is FQNNGV in the germline V gene. V lost 1 base and J lost 11, with 14 bases in between. This CDR3 reads CASSLAGATGKLFF. The CDR3 region has the DNA TGTGCCAGCAGCTTAGCCGGCGCAACGGGGAAACTGTTTTTT.